The 11 T cell receptor beta chains below come from one sample, sequenced in a study of cytomegalovirus exposure and HLA in healthy donors (dated by TCRdb to the late 2010s). Library creation used the immunoSEQ multiplex PCR assay. A mixture of 60 forward primers for TCR Vbeta segments and 13 reverse primers for TCR Jbeta segments was used in the multiplex PCR. TCRdb carries this immuneACCESS record with in-frame sequences only. Its versions omit some clonotypes, under half of them owing to an unresolved V gene in the studies checked, with the rest unexplained. The sample table lists 120,000 to 150,000 clones, over 65% of them with a count of one. Over 2.5% of the sample is in the top ten clones. Input material: PBMCs. The origin of the receptors is a male donor in good health and CMV-seronegative.

The chain recombines TRBV21-1 with TRBJ2-3; the D segment call TRBD2 is taken from the table without a DNA check. TRBV21-1 has pseudogene status. This CDR3 has 17 residues. CDR3 loop: CASSKIRSGNSTDTQYF. The CDR3 DNA is TGTGCCAGCAGCAAAATCCGCAGCGGGAACAGCACAGATACGCAGTATTTT.

CDR3 sequence: CASSGAGEQYF. The CDR3 DNA is TGTGCCAGCAGCGGGGCAGGCGAGCAGTACTTC. The V and J genes are TRBV21-1 and TRBJ2-7; TRBD1, the table's D call, was not compared with the DNA. TRBV21-1 is assigned pseudogene status. CDR3 length: 11 residues.

This clone was found a few times. J is TRBJ1-1 and V is TRBV7-9; D not certain. The V gene lost 4 bases and the J gene lost 1 base, with 13 bases spanning the gap. Germline CDR1 SEHNR, CDR2 FQNEAQ (reference sequence). There are 15 residues in the CDR3. For the CDR3, the DNA is TGTGCCAGCAGCTCAGAGGGATGGGAGAACACTGAAGCTTTCTTT. Translated: CASSSEGWENTEAFF. The variable domain in full, completed from reference TRBV7-9 and TRBJ1-1, reads DTGVSQNPRHKITKRGQNVTFRCDPISEHNRLYWYRQTLGQGPEFLTYFQNEAQLEKSRLLSDRFSAERPKGSFSTLEIQRTEQGDSAMYLCASSSEGWENTEAFFGQGTRLTVV.

The chain links TRBV2 to TRBJ1-5, with D unresolved. The ends were cut back, 3 bases at V and 6 bases at J, with 9 bases in the middle. Germline CDR1 SNHLY, CDR2 FYNNEI. The CDR3 extends over 13 amino acids. For the CDR3, the DNA is TGTGCCAGCAGTGACTCGGGTCCTCAGCCCCAGCATTTT. Its translation: CASSDSGPQPQHF.

This clone is a singleton in its sample. J is TRBJ2-4 and V is TRBV7-9, with D possibly matching TRBD2 (6 bases). The CDR3 extends over 13 amino acids. Trimming cost V 9 bases and J 5 bases, with 14 bases left between them. Looked up from germline, CDR1 is SEHNR and CDR2 is FQNEAQ (reference sequence). The CDR3 bases are TGTGCCAGTCTACCCGGAGGGCAAAACATTCAGTACTTC. Translation gives CASLPGGQNIQYF.

The chain joins TRBV29-1 to TRBJ2-5, with 10 bases identical to TRBD1. Trimming took 6 bases from V and 5 from J; bases not matched to a gene: 6. CDR3 length: 13 amino acids. CDR1 and CDR2 (germline): SQVTM, ANQGSEA. This chain's CDR3 is CSVGQGPWETQYF. CDR3 sequence (DNA): TGCAGCGTGGGACAGGGGCCCTGGGAGACCCAGTACTTC.

The chain employs TRBV6-6 and TRBJ1-2; TRBD1 is a possible D gene (6 bases). CDR1 is MNHNY and CDR2 is SVGAGI in the germline V gene (reference sequence). V shed 4 bases and J shed 7 bases, with 19 bases lying between them. This CDR3 has 15 amino acids. The CDR3 loop reads CASSSHAQGSGGYTF. The CDR3 nucleotides read TGTGCCAGCAGTTCCCACGCACAGGGCTCCGGTGGCTACACCTTC.

The V call is TRBV7-2, the J call TRBJ1-2; D might be TRBD1 (5 bases). Germline V CDR1 and CDR2: SGHTA, FQGNSA. Between the trimmed V and J ends, which lost 1 base and 6 bases, there was a span of 15 bases. CDR3 length: 15 residues. CDR3 nucleotide sequence: TGTGCCAGCAGCTTAGGATATCAGGGTGGAAATGGCTACACCTTC. This codes for CASSLGYQGGNGYTF.

This clone was counted only a few times. The chain employs TRBV2 and TRBJ2-7; a possible D gene is TRBD1 (6 bases). The CDR3 runs to 13 residues. V lost 9 bases and J lost 3, with 15 bases in between. Germline V lookup: CDR1 SNHLY, CDR2 FYNNEI. The CDR3 DNA follows: TGTGCCAGTTCCGACAGGCTGGTCTACGAGCAGTACTTC. Translated, it gives CASSDRLVYEQYF. The full variable domain, completed using reference TRBV2 and TRBJ2-7, is EPEVTQTPSHQVTQMGQEVILRCVPISNHLYFYWYRQILGQKVEFLVSFYNNEISEKSEIFDDQFSVERPDGSNFTLKIRSTKLEDSAMYFCASSDRLVYEQYFGPGTRLTVT.

Only a few counts were recorded for this clone. The rearrangement uses TRBV13 and TRBJ1-1, with D maybe TRBD1 (5 bases). The V gene lost 5 bases and the J gene lost 5 bases, with 15 bases spanning the gap. CDR3 length: 14 amino acids. The germline CDR1 and CDR2 sequences are PRHDT and FYEKMQ (reference sequence). In nucleotides, the CDR3 is TGTGCCAGCAGCCCCTCGGGGGGTCGGACTGAAGCTTTCTTT. This encodes CASSPSGGRTEAFF.

V usage is TRBV13 and J usage is TRBJ2-7, with 9 bases lining up with TRBD1. The CDR3 runs to 16 residues. The V segment lost 6 bases and the J segment 6 bases; nucleotides outside the gene matches: 15. Germline CDR1 PRHDT, CDR2 FYEKMQ (reference sequence). CDR3 in DNA: TGTGCCAGCAGTGGGGCTCTGGGGACAGGGAAGGCCGAGCAGTACTTC. Translating it yields CASSGALGTGKAEQYF.